The T cell receptor (beta chain) described here comes from a study of blood T cell repertoires in COVID-19. During active infection, Seattle patients enrolled and were then monitored through disease. Clones were read by immunoSEQ multiplex PCR, and TCRdb kept only the in-frame ones, dropping some. Here the sample spans about 290,000 clones, nearly 90% being singletons. The sequenced sample consisted of peripheral blood. The clonotype was recovered from a woman in her thirties with COVID-19, enrolled during active disease.

CDR3 region: CASSLAWRGDTDTQYF. The CDR3 DNA follows: TGTGCCAGCAGCTTAGCGTGGAGGGGAGACACAGATACGCAGTATTTT. The chain joins TRBV7-9 to TRBJ2-3; D possibly corresponds to TRBD2 (6 bases). There are 16 residues in the CDR3. With 0 bases removed from V and 2 bases from J, the gap between germline ends came to 12 bases. CDR1 SEHNR and CDR2 FQNEAQ come from the germline V gene (reference sequence).